A single sample is the source of the 20 T cell receptor beta chains below, sequenced in a study of cytomegalovirus exposure and HLA in healthy donors (dated by TCRdb to about 2017). Libraries were constructed by the immunoSEQ multiplex PCR assay. For the multiplex PCR, a mixture combining 60 forward primers for TCR Vbeta segments and 13 reverse primers for TCR Jbeta segments was used. In TCRdb, the immuneACCESS table is reduced to in-frame sequences with V and J assigned. These tables do not hold every clone; where another copy was compared, an unresolved V gene accounts for under half, and the others remain unexplained. For this sample there are roughly 150,000 clones; approximately 84% appear just once. The ten largest make up roughly 7% of the sample. The sequenced sample consisted of PBMCs. These receptors were obtained from a woman aged 35 to 49 in good health and CMV-seropositive.

In regard to this clone: The junction differs from germline at one of its ends, possibly a read error. The chain combines TRBV5-5 with TRBJ1-1; D unresolved. Germline V gene data show CDR1 as SGHKS and CDR2 as YYEKEE (reference sequence). This CDR3 is built from 14 residues. CDR3 in amino acids: CASSLDAGNTETFF. The CDR3 DNA follows: TGTGCCAGCAGCTTGGACGCGGGGAACACTGAAACTTTCTTT.

The chain couples TRBV30 to TRBJ1-4; D gene ambiguous. Deletions cut 3 bases from V and 8 bases from J, with 16 bases between. This CDR3 region has 14 residues. Germline CDR1 and CDR2: GTSNPN and SVGIG (reference sequence). The CDR3 nucleotides are TGTGCCTGGAGCGTAACAACTACCGGGGAAAAACTGTTTTTT. Its translation: CAWSVTTTGEKLFF.

This clone was detected once. The DNA for the CDR3 is TGCGCCAGCAGCTTCGGGGGGCCCTACGAGCAGTACTTC. This encodes CASSFGGPYEQYF. The gene calls are TRBV5-1 and TRBJ2-7; tentatively, D is TRBD2 (7 bases). The CDR3 contains 13 residues. Germline loops: CDR1 SGHRS, CDR2 YFSETQ. Trimming shortened V by 2 bases and J by 2 bases, and 8 bases separated the two germline ends.

The chain has TRBV18 and TRBJ2-2; 8 bases are shared with TRBD2. The germline gives CDR1 KGHSH, CDR2 LQKENI. V lost 3 bases to trimming and J lost 6 bases; unmatched junction nucleotides: 9. The CDR3 is made up of 16 amino acids. The CDR3 nucleotides read TGTGCCAGCTCACCGGGAGGACTAGCCCCTTCCGGGGAGCTGTTTTTT. It yields the protein CASSPGGLAPSGELFF.

This clone was detected a few times. The chain carries TRBV9 and TRBJ2-1; 10 bases are a match to TRBD2. Germline CDR1 reads SGDLS; CDR2 reads YYNGEE. This CDR3 has 15 residues. Unmatched junction bases numbered 8, after V lost 4 bases and J lost 7 bases. The CDR3 sequence: CASSTQRGGINEQFF. Written as DNA, the CDR3 is TGTGCCAGCAGCACACAGCGGGGGGGTATTAATGAGCAGTTCTTC.

This chain links TRBV5-6 with TRBJ1-2, with 7 bases lining up with TRBD1. CDR1 is SGHDT, CDR2 YYEEEE, per germline. CDR3 length: 13 amino acids. The trim removed 0 bases at V and 7 bases at J, leaving 3 bases unmatched. In nucleotides, the CDR3 is TGTGCCAGCAGCTTGGACAGGGGTGGTGGCTACACCTTC. Protein sequence: CASSLDRGGGYTF.

This chain uses TRBV13 with TRBJ1-4, with D possibly being TRBD1 (5 bases). V was clipped by 5 bases and J by 4 bases, with 11 bases between them. The CDR3 contains 14 residues. Germline loops: CDR1 PRHDT, CDR2 FYEKMQ (reference sequence). The CDR3 sequence: CASSKRQNNEKLFF. The CDR3 coding sequence is TGTGCCAGCAGCAAAAGACAGAATAATGAAAAACTGTTTTTT.

The V gene is TRBV7-2, the J gene TRBJ2-5, with TRBD1 matching over 8 bases. This CDR3 region has 14 residues. Germline values: CDR1 SGHTA, CDR2 FQGNSA. Losses at the gene ends were 1 base for V and 6 bases for J; bases not matched to a gene: 4. CDR3 nucleotides: TGTGCCAGCAGCTTAGGTGGACAGGGTCAGACCCAGTACTTC. The encoded protein is CASSLGGQGQTQYF.

This clone was detected only once. This chain connects TRBV4-1 to TRBJ1-5, with no clear D. The germline V and J ends were trimmed by 0 bases and 2 bases, with 11 bases remaining between them. The germline V gene has CDR1 MGHRA and CDR2 YSYEKL. This CDR3 comprises 16 residues. CDR3 bases: TGCGCCAGCAGCCAAGAAGTGGCATTTGGCAATCAGCCCCAGCATTTT. Its translation: CASSQEVAFGNQPQHF.

V gene TRBV6-5 combines with J gene TRBJ2-7; 7 positions agree with TRBD1. Trimming cost V 5 bases and J 4 bases; bases outside gene matches: 8. The CDR3 totals 14 residues. Germline V gene sequence: CDR1 MNHEY, CDR2 SVGAGI. The CDR3 loop reads CASSSQGVPYEQYF. The CDR3 DNA reads as TGTGCCAGCAGTAGTCAGGGGGTTCCGTACGAGCAGTACTTC.

The chain joins TRBV29-1 to TRBJ1-2; weak D call: TRBD1 (6 bases). The CDR3 is 13 residues long. In germline, CDR1 is SQVTM, CDR2 ANQGSEA. V lost 3 bases and J 3 bases, leaving 11 bases between the germline ends. This CDR3 is CSVDRGADYGYTF. DNA for the CDR3: TGCAGCGTTGACAGGGGCGCTGACTATGGCTACACCTTC. The full variable domain, rest sourced from reference TRBV29-1 and TRBJ1-2, is SAVISQKPSRDICQRGTSLTIQCQVDSQVTMMFWYRQQPGQSLTLIATANQGSEATYESGFVIDKFPISRPNLTFSTLTVSNMSPEDSSIYLCSVDRGADYGYTFGSGTRLTVV.

The rearrangement uses TRBV19 and TRBJ1-3; D ambiguous. This CDR3 region has 14 residues. Germline lookup yields CDR1 LNHDA and CDR2 SQIVND (reference sequence). V lost 5 bases, J lost 0 bases, and 8 bases lay in between. The CDR3: CASSLDYSGNTIYF. DNA of the CDR3: TGTGCCAGTAGTCTGGACTACTCTGGAAACACCATATATTTT.

V usage is TRBV19 and J usage is TRBJ2-5; 13 bases map to TRBD2. V lost 5 bases to trimming and J lost 5 bases; unmatched junction nucleotides: 5. The CDR3 totals 15 residues. Germline CDR1 LNHDA, CDR2 SQIVND (reference sequence). Here the CDR3 DNA reads TGTGCCAGTAGTCTACTAGCGGGGGGGGATGAGACCCAGTACTTC. Translated: CASSLLAGGDETQYF.

The chain joins TRBV18 to TRBJ1-1; TRBD1 matches 7 bases. Germline lookup yields CDR1 KGHSH and CDR2 LQKENI. V shed 6 bases and J 7 bases; nucleotides not matched to a gene: 5. The CDR3 spans 12 residues. The CDR3 coding sequence is TGTGCCAGCTCGCCGGACAGGCTTGAAGCTTTCTTT. This gives the protein CASSPDRLEAFF.

This clone was found a few times. The J gene is TRBJ1-2, the V gene TRBV5-4, with a tentative D call TRBD1 (6 bases). Germline V gene data show CDR1 as SGHNT and CDR2 as YYREEE (reference sequence). The V and J ends lost 5 bases and 4 bases respectively, with 15 bases between them. CDR3 length: 14 residues. CDR3: CASRGAGQSYGYTF. DNA of the CDR3: TGTGCCAGCAGGGGAGCGGGACAAAGCTATGGCTACACCTTC.

The chain is built from TRBV27 and TRBJ2-2, with 11 bases lining up with TRBD2. CDR3 size: 15 residues. The J segment lost 7 bases and the V segment lost 6 bases, leaving 7 bases of the junction unmatched. CDR1 and CDR2 (germline): MNHEY, SMNVEV (reference sequence). The CDR3 coding sequence is TGTGCCAGCAGCCCCGGACTAGCGGGCGTCGGGGAGCTGTTTTTT. Translating it yields CASSPGLAGVGELFF.

The chain recombines TRBV6-5 with TRBJ2-7, with TRBD1 identical over 10 bases. Germline values: CDR1 MNHEY, CDR2 SVGAGI. V shed 6 bases and J 3 bases; nucleotides not matched to a gene: 5. This CDR3 is built from 14 residues. CDR3 in DNA: TGTGCCAGCAGACCGGGACAGGGGATCTACGAGCAGTACTTC. It yields the protein CASRPGQGIYEQYF.

The gene calls are TRBV5-1 and TRBJ1-6; 7 bases align to TRBD1. The V and J ends lost 3 bases and 5 bases, in that order; junction bases with no gene match: 5. This CDR3 spans 15 amino acids. Germline V gene data show CDR1 as SGHRS and CDR2 as YFSETQ. CDR3 DNA: TGCGCCAGCAGCTCCACCGGGACAGATAATTCACCCCTCCACTTT. Translated, it gives CASSSTGTDNSPLHF.

In this sample, this clone turned up a few times. The chain carries TRBV5-1 and TRBJ2-7; 7 positions match TRBD1. The germline gives CDR1 SGHRS, CDR2 YFSETQ. There are 13 residues in the CDR3. The V gene end was trimmed by 7 bases and the J gene end by 7 bases; junction bases not matched to a gene: 11. The CDR3 DNA reads TGCGCCAGCGTACAGGACAGGATTGGGGAGCAGTACTTC. Translated, it gives CASVQDRIGEQYF.

The chain is built from TRBV19 and TRBJ2-3; 8 bases are shared with TRBD2. Trimming cost V 9 bases and J 5 bases; bases outside gene matches: 7. CDR3 length: 13 amino acids. Germline loops: CDR1 LNHDA, CDR2 SQIVND (reference sequence). The CDR3 sequence: CASAPGLVDTQYF. The DNA for the CDR3 is TGTGCCAGCGCCCCGGGACTAGTAGATACGCAGTATTTT.